Sequencing of this T cell receptor beta chain was carried out in a study of a mutant IDH1 vaccine in newly diagnosed glioma. Looking at the study overall: The first vaccination came 4-6 weeks after radiotherapy alone, or with temozolomide cycles. Overall study findings and caveats: The occurrence of vaccine-induced immune responses was seen in 93.3% of patients.

Regarding time point: week 11, during vaccination. Doses comprised 300 ug of mutant IDH1 20-mer peptide each, plus topical imiquimod. The V gene lost 6 bases and the J gene lost 1 base, with 9 bases spanning the gap. The CDR3 sequence is 13 residues long. Germline V gene data show CDR1 as MNHNS and CDR2 as SASEGT. Clones were sequenced by immunoSEQ multiplex PCR, and TCRdb holds only the in-frame ones, with some missing. The data hold around 60,000 clones, with approximately 84% observed a single time. About this clone: Its antigen is currently unknown.

The sequence was collected from a woman aged 45-59 years with glioma. The rearrangement links TRBV6-1 to TRBJ1-1, with a weak D call TRBD1 (6 bases). This sample comprised PBMCs, obtained from a glioma patient whose treatment included an IDH1 peptide vaccine. CDR3 loop: CASRDRPNTEAFF. Here the CDR3 DNA reads TGTGCCAGCAGGGACAGACCGAACACTGAAGCTTTCTTT.